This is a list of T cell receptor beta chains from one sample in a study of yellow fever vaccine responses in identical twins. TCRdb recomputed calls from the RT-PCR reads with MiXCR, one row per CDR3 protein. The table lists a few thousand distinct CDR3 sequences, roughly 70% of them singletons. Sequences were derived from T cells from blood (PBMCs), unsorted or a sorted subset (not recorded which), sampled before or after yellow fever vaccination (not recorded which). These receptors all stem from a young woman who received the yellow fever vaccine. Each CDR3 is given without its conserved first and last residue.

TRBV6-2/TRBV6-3,ASSYGRVNEQY
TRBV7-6,ASSLITGGLQY
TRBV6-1,ASSEGTSGTDTQY
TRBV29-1,SVDKGADEQY
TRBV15,ATSSPSSGEYQETQY
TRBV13,ASSLISEQY
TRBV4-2,ASSQGSGTGAYGYT
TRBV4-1,ASSQALASGGYEQY
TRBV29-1,SVGISGFTDTQY
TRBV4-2,ASSQERGGPDTQY
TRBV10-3,AISVAGGANEQF
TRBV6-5,ASSYSNEQY
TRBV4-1,ASSRETAVTEAF
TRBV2,ASSEPGRAF
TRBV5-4,ASSFEGGNEQF
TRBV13,ASSSSGLADYNEQF
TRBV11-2,ASSPTSGVRDTQY
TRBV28,ASSWGQGVNEQY
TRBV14,ASSQGVFAF
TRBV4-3,ASSQDRGLATNTGELF
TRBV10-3,AIRSQLTYEQY
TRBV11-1,ASSFGQIYGYT
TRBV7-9,ASSPPGNTEAF
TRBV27,ASSLTAGYGYT
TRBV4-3,ASSQDRGTGHEQY
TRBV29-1,SSSGTSGYNEQF
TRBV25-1,ASSLASGATDTQY
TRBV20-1,SARGDGTSSHEQY
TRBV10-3,AISESGPLYEQY
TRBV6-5,ASSLHQTASYEQY
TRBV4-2,ASKSLAAAISSYNEQF
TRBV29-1,SVSEGGGFEQY
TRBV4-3,ASSQGMSYEQY
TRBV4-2,ASSQGSGAYEQY
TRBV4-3,ASSQDVPIAADSYNEQF
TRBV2,ASSEASNSGNTIY
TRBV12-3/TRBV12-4,ASRGTSGEETQY
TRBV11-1,ASSGRIGNEQF
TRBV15,ATSREAREAF
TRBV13,ASSPTSGGADTQY
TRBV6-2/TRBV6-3,ASSYADFYEQY
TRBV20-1,SPNPDGFYEQY
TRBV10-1,ASSDGRSTDTQY
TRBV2,ASSEPRRGTDTQY
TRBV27,ASSSNRVNTEAF
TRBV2,ASSETQAPYNEQF
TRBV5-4,ASSSRDGPYSGANVLT
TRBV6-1,ASSPLGQATYEQY
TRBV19,ASSIEGDPYNEQL
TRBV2,ASIERVEEQF
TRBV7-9,ASRGLDEQF
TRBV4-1,ASSLRDRGYEQY
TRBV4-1,ASSPLSGSSYNEQF
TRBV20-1,SASEGLETQY
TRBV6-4,ASSDSTGAYEQF
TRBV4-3,ASSQDFRALPSHGYT
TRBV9,ASSVGREQF
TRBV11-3,ASSLALAGGPSTDTQY
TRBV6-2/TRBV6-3,ASGPGLYEQY